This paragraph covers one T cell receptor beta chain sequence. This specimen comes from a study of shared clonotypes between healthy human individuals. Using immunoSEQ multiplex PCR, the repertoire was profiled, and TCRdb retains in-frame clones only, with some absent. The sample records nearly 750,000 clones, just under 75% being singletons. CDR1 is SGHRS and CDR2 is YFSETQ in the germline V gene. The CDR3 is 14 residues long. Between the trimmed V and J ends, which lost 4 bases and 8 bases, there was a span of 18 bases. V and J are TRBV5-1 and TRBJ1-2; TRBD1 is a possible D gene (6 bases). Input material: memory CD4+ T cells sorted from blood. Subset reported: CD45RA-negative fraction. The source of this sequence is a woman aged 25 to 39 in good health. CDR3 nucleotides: TGCGCCAGCAGCATCAGCGTGGGGGCGGAGGGCTACACCTTC. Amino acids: CASSISVGAEGYTF.